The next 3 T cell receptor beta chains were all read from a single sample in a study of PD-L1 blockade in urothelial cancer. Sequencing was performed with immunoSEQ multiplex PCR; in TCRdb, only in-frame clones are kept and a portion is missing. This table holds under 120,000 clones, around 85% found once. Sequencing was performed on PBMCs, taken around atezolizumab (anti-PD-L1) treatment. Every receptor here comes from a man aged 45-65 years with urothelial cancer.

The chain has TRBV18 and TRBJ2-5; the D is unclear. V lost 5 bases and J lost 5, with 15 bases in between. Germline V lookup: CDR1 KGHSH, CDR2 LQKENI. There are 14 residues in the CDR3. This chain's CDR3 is CASSFSSRSETQYF. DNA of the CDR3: TGTGCCAGCTCATTTAGCTCGAGGTCCGAGACCCAGTACTTC.

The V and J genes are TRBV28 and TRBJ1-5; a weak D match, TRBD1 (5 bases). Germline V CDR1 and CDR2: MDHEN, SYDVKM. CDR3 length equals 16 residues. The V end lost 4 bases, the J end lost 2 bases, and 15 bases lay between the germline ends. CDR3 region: CASSSPWGIGNQPQHF. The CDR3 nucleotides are TGTGCCAGCAGTTCGCCATGGGGCATCGGCAATCAGCCCCAGCATTTT.

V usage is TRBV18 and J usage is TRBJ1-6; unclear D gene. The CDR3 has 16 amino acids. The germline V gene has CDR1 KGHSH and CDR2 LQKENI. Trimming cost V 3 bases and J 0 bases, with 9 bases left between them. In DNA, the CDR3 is TGTGCCAGCTCACCCTTGGGGAGCTCCTATAATTCACCCCTCCACTTT. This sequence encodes CASSPLGSSYNSPLHF.